Detailed here is one TCR beta chain. The data were obtained in a study of T cells after posttransplantation cyclophosphamide. The naive gate required viable CD3+CD4+ or CD3+CD8+ cells with CCR7+CD45RA+CD45RO-CD95-CD27+CD28+ phenotype. Libraries were prepared by immunoSEQ multiplex PCR; TCRdb keeps only in-frame clonotypes and omits some of them. There are under 20,000 clones in the sample; around 94% occur only once, and 0.25% to 0.35% lies in the top ten. CDR1 is ENHRY and CDR2 is SYGVKD in the germline V gene. This CDR3 has 17 residues. The trim removed 0 bases at V and 3 bases at J, leaving 6 bases unmatched.

The chain couples TRBV10-3 to TRBJ2-1; TRBD2 matches 9 bases. This receptor was identified in a woman aged 50 to 65 in good health and a related stem cell transplant donor. The specimen sequenced was naive CD4+ T cells sorted from blood. Here the CDR3 reads CAISESLGSGSYNEQFF. The CDR3 DNA follows: TGTGCCATCAGTGAGTCCCTGGGTAGCGGGAGCTACAATGAGCAGTTCTTC.